This is a list of T cell receptor beta chains from one sample in a study of blood T cell repertoires in COVID-19. Sequencing used immunoSEQ multiplex PCR; TCRdb keeps in-frame clones, though not all of them. Found here are under 350,000 clones, about 86% of them singletons; the top ten hold around 4%. Specimen: PBMCs or T cells enriched from blood (not recorded which). These receptor sequences come from a woman aged 40 to 50 with acute COVID-19. The CDR3 runs from the conserved cysteine through the conserved F or W.

J gene	V gene	CDR3 protein
TRBJ2-7	TRBV7-9	CASSPSFYRTGSYEQYF
TRBJ1-1	TRBV18	CASAPVSDTEAFF
TRBJ2-4	TRBV6-2/TRBV6-3	CASSYSASGKNIQYF
TRBJ1-3	TRBV7-6	CASSHRQGLIVGSGNTIYF
TRBJ1-5	TRBV12-3/TRBV12-4	CASSPRSYQPQHF
TRBJ2-7	TRBV13	CASSSPTGVDPYEQYF
TRBJ2-1	TRBV4-3	CASSQDINTDEQFF
TRBJ1-5	TRBV3-1/TRBV3-2	CASSPYRESQPQHF
TRBJ1-5	TRBV15	CATSRAPGKNQPQHF
TRBJ2-2	TRBV4-1	CASSQEPTGPITGELFF
TRBJ1-4	TRBV28	CASSLFRGQSPNEKLFF
TRBJ2-7	TRBV18	CASSSTTKEQYF
TRBJ2-1	TRBV19	CATTTSGGDHEQFF
TRBJ2-6	TRBV7-9	CASIRGVSRSGANVLTF
TRBJ2-3	TRBV19	CASSMTSSRTDTQYF
TRBJ1-1	TRBV14	CASSQEPLDYVAFF
TRBJ1-1	TRBV7-2	CASSWTPGQGHTEAFF
TRBJ1-6	TRBV5-1	CASSLATGKGSPLHF
TRBJ2-7	TRBV9	CASSKGTSGPHEQYF
TRBJ2-7	TRBV7-2	CASSLETSSTYEQYF
TRBJ2-3	TRBV5-4	CASSFIIDTDTQYF
TRBJ2-3	TRBV3-1/TRBV3-2	CASSQDCEMRRTDTQYF
TRBJ1-5	TRBV19	CASRNLGGKGANQPQHF
TRBJ2-7	TRBV5-1	CASSHGGTDYEQYF
TRBJ2-4	TRBV9	CASSFRGPGTAKNIQYF
TRBJ2-1	TRBV7-8	CASSLRGNNEQFF
TRBJ2-7	TRBV4-1	CASSQDQASGSYEQYF
TRBJ2-2	TRBV19	CASRKAGQGATGELFF